These T cell receptor beta chains were read from a single sample in a study of T cells in Graves' hyperthyroidism and ophthalmopathy. TCRdb re-analysed the multiplex PCR reads in MiXCR, keeping a single row per CDR3 protein. The table shows 560,000 or so distinct CDR3 sequences, with 15% to 20% occurring only once. What was sequenced was blood. Every receptor here comes from a middle-aged man with Graves' ophthalmopathy. CDR3s include the opening cysteine and the closing phenylalanine or tryptophan. Each record gives: D gene, clone size, V gene, J gene, CDR3 protein, CDR3 DNA. A D gene is named only where the DNA matches it firmly. Only part of the rows carry a size: once, few, many, or a class if the clone is expanded.

>-|-|TRBV18|TRBJ2-7
CASFRGGSSYEQYF
TGTGCCAGCTTCAGGGGAGGGTCCTCCTACGAGCAGTACTTC
>-|many|TRBV6-2/TRBV6-3|TRBJ1-6
CASSYEGVAPLHF
TGTGCCAGCAGTTACGAAGGTGTGGCACCCCTCCACTTT
>-|-|TRBV3-1|TRBJ2-3
CASSQVQLLESDTQYF
TGTGCCAGCAGCCAGGTTCAACTCCTGGAGTCAGATACGCAGTATTTT
>TRBD1|few|TRBV5-6|TRBJ1-2
CASSFRGTVNVDGYTF
TGTGCCAGCAGCTTTCGGGGGACAGTAAATGTGGATGGCTACACCTTC
>-|many|TRBV28|TRBJ2-7
CASSFGGRYEQYF
TGTGCCAGCAGTTTTGGGGGGCGCTACGAGCAGTACTTC
>-|-|TRBV20-1|TRBJ2-7
CSAKRRGTYEQYF
TGCAGTGCTAAACGTCGAGGAACCTACGAGCAGTACTTC
>TRBD1|-|TRBV2|TRBJ1-2
CATGQERDYGYTF
TGTGCCACCGGACAGGAGAGGGACTATGGCTACACCTTC
>-|many|TRBV30|TRBJ1-6
CAWSTARAGNSPLHF
TGTGCCTGGAGTACCGCCAGGGCAGGTAATTCACCCCTCCACTTT
>TRBD2|many|TRBV6-2/TRBV6-3|TRBJ2-7
CASSYESGISYEQYF
TGTGCCAGCAGTTACGAAAGCGGGATCTCCTACGAGCAGTACTTC
>TRBD1|many|TRBV11-1|TRBJ2-3
CASSRPRDRGHGTQYF
TGTGCCAGCAGCCGTCCCCGGGACAGGGGGCATGGTACGCAGTATTTT
>-|few|TRBV20-1|TRBJ2-5
CSARDPRGETQYF
TGCAGTGCTAGAGATCCACGAGGAGAGACCCAGTACTTC
>TRBD1|many|TRBV12-3/TRBV12-4|TRBJ2-7
CASRHRGAYEQYF
TGTGCCAGCAGACACAGGGGAGCCTACGAGCAGTACTTC
>-|-|TRBV7-9|TRBJ2-6
CASRINTKGSLRTTVLTF
TGTGCCAGCAGGATTAACACAAAGGGAAGTTTAAGGACCACCGTCCTGACTTTC
>-|many|TRBV7-2|TRBJ2-4
CASSRVQGGENIQYF
TGTGCCAGCAGCCGCGTACAGGGAGGGGAGAACATTCAGTACTTC
>-|many|TRBV6-1|TRBJ2-7
CASSPGPPYEQYF
TGTGCCAGCAGTCCGGGACCTCCCTACGAGCAGTACTTC
>-|many|TRBV11-2|TRBJ2-3
CASSAELAFSADTQYF
TGTGCCAGCAGCGCCGAACTAGCATTCTCCGCAGATACGCAGTATTTT
>-|-|TRBV12-5|TRBJ2-7
CASGLGQSEQYF
TGTGCTAGTGGTTTAGGACAGAGCGAGCAGTACTTC
>TRBD2|-|TRBV4-1|TRBJ2-2
CASSQGSGRASGTGELFF
TGCGCCAGCAGCCAAGGTAGCGGGAGGGCCTCGGGCACCGGGGAGCTGTTTTTT
>-|-|TRBV6-2/TRBV6-3|TRBJ1-1
CASTGSGTKAFF
TGTGCCAGCACCGGTTCCGGGACAAAAGCTTTCTTT
>-|many|TRBV5-6|TRBJ1-2
CASREFASNRYGYTF
TGTGCCAGCAGGGAGTTCGCGTCGAACAGATATGGCTACACCTTC
>-|many|TRBV6-5|TRBJ1-3
CASSYSWAGGNTIYF
TGTGCCAGCAGTTACTCTTGGGCGGGTGGAAACACCATATATTTT
>-|few|TRBV20-1|TRBJ2-7
CSARDSAGGYEQYF
TGCAGTGCTAGAGATAGTGCAGGAGGATACGAGCAGTACTTC
>-|few|TRBV18|TRBJ2-5
CASSPPLLETQYF
TGTGCCAGCTCACCCCCCCTTTTGGAGACCCAGTACTTC
>TRBD2|-|TRBV7-8|TRBJ2-1
CASSLGPASGYNEQFF
TGTGCCAGCAGCTTAGGTCCGGCTAGCGGGTACAATGAGCAGTTCTTC
>-|few|TRBV6-1|TRBJ1-6
CASSDRGYNSPLHF
TGTGCCAGCAGTGACAGGGGCTATAATTCACCCCTCCACTTT
>-|few|TRBV18|TRBJ2-1
CASSPPVGRGPYNEQFF
TGTGCCAGCTCACCACCTGTGGGGCGGGGGCCTTACAATGAGCAGTTCTTC
>TRBD2|many|TRBV28|TRBJ2-1
CASSYWTSGNYNEQFF
TGTGCCAGCAGTTACTGGACTAGCGGGAACTACAATGAGCAGTTCTTC
>TRBD1|many|TRBV27|TRBJ1-2
CASSSGQAFYGYTF
TGTGCCAGCAGCTCGGGACAGGCCTTCTATGGCTACACCTTC
>-|-|TRBV20-1|TRBJ2-5
CSALPPSTAKTQYF
TGCAGTGCCCTACCCCCGTCGACAGCGAAGACCCAGTACTTC
>TRBD2|many|TRBV20-1|TRBJ2-5
CSAPQELAGGGETQYF
TGCAGTGCTCCTCAGGAACTAGCGGGAGGCGGAGAGACCCAGTACTTC
>-|many|TRBV27|TRBJ1-1
CASSLSAMLEANTEAFF
TGTGCCAGCAGTTTATCCGCCATGCTTGAGGCGAACACTGAAGCTTTCTTT
>TRBD2|-|TRBV30|TRBJ2-1
CAWTSASGFYNEQFF
TGTGCCTGGACATCGGCTAGCGGGTTCTACAATGAGCAGTTCTTC
>-|few|TRBV29-1|TRBJ2-7
CSLTDSSYEQYF
TGCAGCTTAACCGACAGCTCCTACGAGCAGTACTTC
>TRBD2|-|TRBV7-6|TRBJ2-1
CASSLVMAGGSNEQFF
TGTGCCAGCAGCTTAGTAATGGCGGGAGGATCCAATGAGCAGTTCTTC
>TRBD1|few|TRBV12-3/TRBV12-4|TRBJ2-2
CTSSTGDAGELFF
TGTACCAGCAGTACAGGGGACGCCGGGGAGCTGTTTTTT